One sample yielded the 24 T cell receptor beta chains listed below, sequenced in a study of T cells in Graves' hyperthyroidism and ophthalmopathy. Amplified TCR beta CDR3 regions came from RNA transcripts. The HTBI primer set drove a first-round RT-PCR of the TCR CDR3. In TCRdb, the multiplex PCR reads were re-called with MiXCR into one record per CDR3 protein. The data contain fewer than 650,000 distinct CDR3 sequences, around 13% of them singletons. Sequencing was performed on blood. Receptors were obtained from a woman younger than 45 with Graves' hyperthyroidism that later progressed to Graves' ophthalmopathy.

This clonotype was seen just once. The chain has TRBV5-5 and TRBJ1-1; D is possibly TRBD1 (6 bases). Germline loops: CDR1 SGHKS, CDR2 YYEKEE (reference sequence). The length of the CDR3 is 15 residues. V was shortened by 4 bases and J by 3 bases, with 16 bases between the two germline ends. CDR3 loop: CASSPGDKVHTEAFF. The CDR3, as DNA: TGTGCCAGCAGCCCAGGGGACAAGGTGCACACTGAAGCTTTCTTT. Filled out from reference TRBV5-5 and TRBJ1-1, the complete variable domain reads DAGVTQSPTHLIKTRGQQVTLRCSPISGHKSVSWYQQVLGQGPQFIFQYYEKEERGRGNFPDRFSARQFPNYSSELNVNALLLGDSALYLCASSPGDKVHTEAFFGQGTRLTVV.

The CDR3 region has the DNA TGTGCCAGTAGTGTCCGATTTGACGTTAATGAGCAGTTCTTC. Amino acids: CASSVRFDVNEQFF. V gene TRBV19 combines with J gene TRBJ2-1; no clear D gene. The V end was cut by 5 bases, the J end by 7 bases, with 15 bases between. Germline-derived CDR1 and CDR2 are LNHDA and SQIVND (reference sequence). CDR3 length: 14 residues. Based on the CDR3 plus reference TRBV19 and TRBJ2-1, the full variable domain is DGGITQSPKYLFRKEGQNVTLSCEQNLNHDAMYWYRQDPGQGLRLIYYSQIVNDFQKGDIAEGYSVSREKKESFPLTVTSAQKNPTAFYLCASSVRFDVNEQFFGPGTRLTVL.

This clonotype has ten or more counts. The CDR3 protein is CASSLTGVSYEQYF. DNA for the CDR3: TGTGCCAGCAGCCTGACAGGGGTGTCCTACGAGCAGTACTTC. The rearrangement uses TRBV11-3 and TRBJ2-7, with TRBD1 matching 8 bases. CDR3 length: 14 amino acids. Trimming at V came to 5 bases and at J to 1 base, leaving 4 bases not matched to a gene. Germline V gene sequence: CDR1 SGHNT, CDR2 YENEEA.

This clonotype came up many times. V and J are TRBV30 and TRBJ1-1; D remains unclear. The CDR3 length is 13 residues. Trimming removed 5 bases at V and 0 bases at J, with 10 bases between. Germline CDR1 reads GTSNPN; CDR2 reads SVGIG (reference sequence). The chain's CDR3 is CAWCGNVNTEAFF. The CDR3 DNA reads as TGTGCCTGGTGTGGTAATGTGAACACTGAAGCTTTCTTT.

This clonotype has just a few counts. The chain combines TRBV7-9 with TRBJ1-4; D unresolved. Germline-derived CDR1 and CDR2 are SEHNR and FQNEAQ (reference sequence). The V end was cut by 1 base, the J end by 8 bases, with 11 bases between. The CDR3 is made up of 14 amino acids. The CDR3 nucleotides are TGTGCCAGCAGCTTAGGAGTGGGAGGAGAAAAACTGTTTTTT. Residues: CASSLGVGGEKLFF.

The chain recombines TRBV5-8 with TRBJ2-3; the match to TRBD2 covers 8 bases. This CDR3 contains 14 residues. Losses at the gene ends were 8 bases for V and 0 bases for J; bases not matched to a gene: 5. Germline V gene lookup returns CDR1 SGHTS and CDR2 YDEGEE. The CDR3 DNA reads TGTGCCAGTATCATAGCGGGGAGCACAGATACGCAGTATTTT. Translating gives CASIIAGSTDTQYF.

In this sample, this clonotype turned up many times. The rearrangement joins TRBV11-2 to TRBJ1-1; the match to TRBD1 covers 7 bases. CDR1 SGHAT and CDR2 FQNNGV come from the germline V gene. The CDR3 is 14 residues long. J lost 1 base, V lost 6 bases, and 5 bases had no gene match. CDR3 loop: CASRVQGGNTEAFF. In DNA, the CDR3 is TGTGCCAGCAGGGTCCAGGGGGGGAACACTGAAGCTTTCTTT.

This clonotype was seen at least ten times. The chain is built from TRBV7-2 and TRBJ1-5, with D tentatively TRBD1 (6 bases). There are 17 residues in the CDR3. CDR1 and CDR2 (germline): SGHTA, FQGNSA. V was clipped by 5 bases and J by 0 bases, with 17 bases between them. The CDR3: CASSISGGHYSNQPQHF. The CDR3 bases are TGTGCCAGCAGCATTAGCGGGGGGCACTATAGCAATCAGCCCCAGCATTTT.

The CDR3 is CASINYIDNEQFF. CDR3 coding DNA: TGTGCCAGCATCAACTATATTGACAATGAGCAGTTCTTC. The chain has TRBV6-1 and TRBJ2-1; no clear D. This CDR3 is 13 amino acids long. V was trimmed by 7 bases and J by 5 bases, leaving 12 bases between them. Germline V CDR1 and CDR2: MNHNS, SASEGT.

The chain joins TRBV20-1 to TRBJ1-2, with 7 nucleotides matching TRBD1. Germline CDR1 and CDR2: DFQATT and SNEGSKA (reference sequence). The CDR3 spans 14 residues. The J segment lost 4 bases and the V segment lost 5 bases, leaving 10 bases of the junction unmatched. As DNA, the CDR3 is TGCAGTGCTGGCCTTTCGGGACAGAGCTATGGCTACACCTTC. This translates into CSAGLSGQSYGYTF.

This clonotype was recorded at least ten times. As DNA, the CDR3 is TGCGCCAGCAGCTTGGGACAGCGGGGCGGCTACACCTTC. Translated, it gives CASSLGQRGGYTF. V gene TRBV5-1 combines with J gene TRBJ1-2, with D possibly being TRBD1 (5 bases). The CDR3 is 13 residues long. Germline values: CDR1 SGHRS, CDR2 YFSETQ. Trimming took 0 bases from V and 8 from J, leaving 11 bases between them. The entire variable domain, with the rest obtained from reference TRBV5-1 and TRBJ1-2, is as follows: KAGVTQTPRYLIKTRGQQVTLSCSPISGHRSVSWYQQTPGQGLQFLFEYFSETQRNKGNFPGRFSGRQFSNSRSEMNVSTLELGDSALYLCASSLGQRGGYTFGSGTRLTVV.

This chain joins TRBV2 and TRBJ1-2; TRBD1 agrees at 7 bases. V gave up 3 bases and J gave up 8 bases; unmatched junction bases: 3. CDR1 and CDR2 from the germline V gene are SNHLY and FYNNEI. The length of the CDR3 is 12 residues. The CDR3 sequence: CASSELTGGYTF. CDR3 coding DNA: TGTGCCAGCAGTGAGTTGACAGGGGGCTACACCTTC.

This clonotype was seen many times. The V call is TRBV12-3 or TRBV12-4, the J call TRBJ2-3, with D hard to call. The ends were cut back, 8 bases at V and 6 bases at J, with 9 bases in the middle. The CDR3 spans 11 residues. The CDR3 sequence: CASRRADTQYF. CDR3 sequence (DNA): TGTGCCAGCCGTCGGGCGGATACGCAGTATTTT.

This clonotype was counted at least ten times. This chain links TRBV18 with TRBJ1-2, with a weak D call TRBD1 (5 bases). This CDR3 has 13 amino acids. V was clipped by 3 bases and J by 11 bases, with 16 bases between them. The germline V gene encodes CDR1 KGHSH and CDR2 LQKENI. CDR3 nucleotides: TGTGCCAGCTCACCGGACTTCTATGAGGGGTACACCTTC. It is translated as CASSPDFYEGYTF. The whole variable domain, remainder taken from reference TRBV18 and TRBJ1-2, is NAGVMQNPRHLVRRRGQEARLRCSPMKGHSHVYWYRQLPEEGLKFMVYLQKENIIDESGMPKERFSAEFPKEGPSILRIQQVVRGDSAAYFCASSPDFYEGYTFGSGTRLTVV.

The chain couples TRBV20-1 to TRBJ2-7; 10 bases line up with TRBD2. The ends lost 3 bases at V and 6 bases at J; junction bases unmatched: 11. Looked up from germline, CDR1 is DFQATT and CDR2 is SNEGSKA (reference sequence). The CDR3 loop spans 15 amino acids. Here the CDR3 DNA reads TGCAGTGCTAGTAAAATGGCTAGCGGGGGCTGCGAGCAGTACTTC. Encoded protein: CSASKMASGGCEQYF.

The chain has TRBV10-3 and TRBJ1-1; D is perhaps TRBD1 (5 bases). The germline gives CDR1 ENHRY, CDR2 SYGVKD. The CDR3 length is 14 residues. Between the trimmed V and J ends, which lost 4 bases and 1 base, there was a span of 10 bases. DNA of the CDR3: TGTGCCATCAGTGTGGGACCGCGGAACACTGAAGCTTTCTTT. Its translation: CAISVGPRNTEAFF.

This clonotype occurred many times. This chain links TRBV10-1 with TRBJ1-4; TRBD1 is a possible D gene (5 bases). V was cut by 8 bases and J by 4 bases, with 14 bases left in between. Germline CDR1 reads WNHNN; CDR2 reads SYGVQD (reference sequence). The CDR3 runs to 14 residues. The CDR3 protein is CASHLERGNEKLFF. The CDR3 DNA is TGCGCCAGCCATCTGGAGAGGGGTAATGAAAAACTGTTTTTT.

This clonotype was seen many times. The chain recombines TRBV3-1 with TRBJ2-7, with TRBD1 matching over 7 bases. With V trimmed by 3 bases and J by 2 bases, 1 base remained unmatched. CDR3 size: 13 residues. Per the germline V gene, CDR1 is LGHDT and CDR2 is YNNKEL (reference sequence). The CDR3 nucleotides are TGTGCCAGCAGCCAGAGGGGGCCCTACGAGCAGTACTTC. Translating gives CASSQRGPYEQYF.

This rearrangement joins TRBV20-1 to TRBJ1-5, with D maybe TRBD1 (6 bases). The CDR3 runs 14 residues. With 3 bases removed from V and 2 bases from J, the gap between germline ends came to 11 bases. Germline CDR1 reads DFQATT; CDR2 reads SNEGSKA (reference sequence). DNA for the CDR3: TGCAGTGCTAGGCTCGGGGGCGGCAATCAGCCCCAGCATTTT. Translating gives CSARLGGGNQPQHF.

This clonotype was counted many times. The chain uses TRBV13 and TRBJ2-1; 12 bases are a match to TRBD2. J was trimmed by 10 bases and V by 1 base; bases with no gene match: 5. Germline values: CDR1 PRHDT, CDR2 FYEKMQ (reference sequence). The CDR3 is 15 amino acids. The CDR3, as DNA: TGTGCCAGCAGCTTAGAGGCTAGCGGGAGGGTAGAGCAGTTCTTC. It encodes CASSLEASGRVEQFF. Drawing the rest from reference TRBV13 and TRBJ2-1, the complete variable domain is AAGVIQSPRHLIKEKRETATLKCYPIPRHDTVYWYQQGPGQDPQFLISFYEKMQSDKGSIPDRFSAQQFSDYHSELNMSSLELGDSALYFCASSLEASGRVEQFFGPGTRLTVL.

This clonotype was observed many times. The genes are TRBV20-1 and TRBJ2-7; D remains ambiguous. In germline, CDR1 is DFQATT, CDR2 SNEGSKA (reference sequence). This CDR3 spans 13 amino acids. Trimming cost V 3 bases and J 4 bases, with 13 bases left between them. The CDR3 bases are TGCAGTGCTAGGCCACCGGAACGATACGAGCAGTACTTC. Translated: CSARPPERYEQYF.

This clonotype was recorded many times. The chain carries TRBV7-2 and TRBJ1-5; TRBD1 matches 8 bases. The CDR3 is made up of 15 amino acids. The germline V gene encodes CDR1 SGHTA and CDR2 FQGNSA. Trimming took 5 bases from V and 5 from J; bases not matched to a gene: 8. DNA for the CDR3: TGTGCCAGCAGCCGAGTCGGGACAGGTTATCAGCCCCAGCATTTT. As protein: CASSRVGTGYQPQHF.

This clonotype occurred many times. The V gene is TRBV28, the J gene TRBJ1-1, with D unclear. CDR1 is MDHEN, CDR2 SYDVKM, per germline. V shed 6 bases and J shed 3 bases, with 17 bases lying between them. This CDR3 spans 15 amino acids. CDR3 residues: CASRLLDGSYTEAFF. CDR3 DNA: TGTGCCAGCAGACTGCTGGACGGGTCATACACTGAAGCTTTCTTT.

This clonotype was detected ten times or more. The rearrangement links TRBV16 to TRBJ1-4; weak D call: TRBD1 (5 bases). Trimming left V 1 base short and J 3 bases short, with 9 bases between. Germline CDR1 is KGHSY and CDR2 is FQNENV. This CDR3 region has 15 residues. CDR3 DNA sequence: TGTGCCAGCAGCCAATTCCGGGACTCTAATGAAAAACTGTTTTTT. This gives the protein CASSQFRDSNEKLFF.